The clone carrying this T cell receptor (beta chain) was counted ten times or more. This entry belongs to a study of T-cell memory formation after mild COVID-19. Germline V gene sequence: CDR1 SQVTM, CDR2 ANQGSEA. V was clipped by 7 bases and J by 5 bases, with 8 bases between them. The CDR3 consists of 10 residues. MiXCR, applied by TCRdb to the 5' RACE reads, yields one record per CDR3 protein. The sample consists of fewer than 550,000 distinct CDR3 sequences, 20% of them appearing once. The genes are TRBV29-1 and TRBJ2-5; unclear D gene. This clonotype was obtained from an adult woman who had mild COVID-19 (a few samples of this study predate the infection). Cell type and time point are not known. The sample consisted of PBMCs or a T cell subset sorted from them (not recorded which). CDR3 sequence reads: CSAAYETQYF. As DNA, the CDR3 is TGCAGCGCTGCGTATGAGACCCAGTACTTC.